This entry features one T cell receptor beta chain sequence. The target antigen is unknown. These data originate in a study of T-cell reconstitution after alpha-beta-depleted transplantation in children. Study-wide results and caveats: Reports say that about two months after transplant, the alpha-beta T cells came out of several hundred graft clones that had expanded. A year post-transplant, T-cell counts and diversity derived mostly from newly produced T cells.

Deletions cut 5 bases from V and 10 bases from J, with 9 bases between. The CDR3 totals 11 residues. Unique molecular identifiers featured in how the TCRbeta library was prepared. TCRdb reanalysed the PCR reads using MiXCR and keeps one entry per CDR3 protein. This table holds about a million distinct CDR3 sequences, roughly 29% found once. Material: PBMCs, mostly from graft donor cells, obtained 360 days after TCRalphabeta/CD19-depleted stem cell transplant. The source is a boy under two years old who had a stem cell transplant for SCID, so the T cells may come from the graft donor. V usage is TRBV12-3 or TRBV12-4 and J usage is TRBJ2-1; perhaps TRBD1 as D (6 bases). The CDR3 here is CASSTGYEQFF. The CDR3 nucleotides read TGTGCCAGCAGTACAGGGTACGAGCAGTTCTTC.